This TCR beta chain appears in the sequencing data of a study of cytomegalovirus exposure and HLA in healthy donors. Germline-derived CDR1 and CDR2 are MNHEY and SMNVEV (reference sequence). This CDR3 is built from 15 residues. V was pared by 2 bases and J by 3 bases, with 13 bases between. The PCR made use of 60 Vbeta and 13 Jbeta primers. Here immunoSEQ multiplex PCR was the method, and the copy in TCRdb shows in-frame clones only, minus some. The sample consists of roughly 130,000 clones, just over 70% of them appearing once. This receptor was taken from a woman aged 60 to 75 in good health and CMV-seropositive. The sample was PBMCs. The J gene is TRBJ1-1, the V gene TRBV27, with D maybe TRBD1 (5 bases). As DNA, the CDR3 is TGTGCCAGCAGTTTACTTGGGGGGGGGTACACTGAAGCTTTCTTT. Its translation is CASSLLGGGYTEAFF.